These T cell receptor beta chains were read from a single sample in a study of blood T cell repertoires in COVID-19. TCRdb's copy holds only in-frame clones and misses some; the assay was immunoSEQ multiplex PCR. This table has under 250,000 clones, 88% appearing once. Material: peripheral blood. The receptors derive from an elderly man with acute or convalescent COVID-19. Each CDR3 is given with its conserved first and last residue. A D gene is named only where the DNA matches it firmly. Where a row states a size, it is once, few, many or the class of an expanded clone; other rows omit it.

v_gene,j_gene,d_gene,abundance,CDR3aa,CDR3nt
TRBV7-9,TRBJ1-4,TRBD1,.,CASSRQGLNEKLFF,TGTGCCAGCAGCCGACAGGGCCTAAATGAAAAACTGTTTTTT
TRBV7-9,TRBJ1-5,TRBD1,.,CASSAYGQGNQPQHF,TGTGCCAGCAGCGCCTACGGACAGGGCAATCAGCCCCAGCATTTT
TRBV18,TRBJ1-1,.,once,CASSPGAGMDTEAFF,TGTGCCAGCTCACCTGGGGCAGGGATGGACACTGAAGCTTTCTTT
TRBV19,TRBJ1-3,.,.,CASSIGPRAGMDGNTIYF,TGTGCCAGTAGTATAGGCCCCCGGGCAGGGATGGATGGAAACACCATATATTTT
TRBV27,TRBJ2-7,TRBD1,.,CASREQGFSYEQYF,TGTGCCAGCAGGGAACAGGGGTTCTCCTACGAGCAGTACTTC
TRBV5-5,TRBJ2-7,TRBD2,.,CASSLVGRNEQYF,TGTGCCAGCAGCTTGGTCGGGAGGAACGAGCAGTACTTC
TRBV10-3,TRBJ2-1,TRBD2,few,CAITPSGPPGEQFF,TGTGCCATCACGCCTAGCGGGCCTCCGGGTGAGCAGTTCTTC
TRBV27,TRBJ2-1,TRBD1,.,CASSPPGTGVYNEQFF,TGTGCCAGCAGTCCACCCGGGACAGGGGTTTACAATGAGCAGTTCTTC
TRBV5-1,TRBJ1-2,.,.,CASSLERAGSNYGYTF,TGCGCCAGCAGCTTGGAAAGGGCAGGGTCTAACTATGGCTACACCTTC
TRBV29-1,TRBJ2-1,.,.,CSVEVLGQPRDEQFF,TGCAGCGTTGAAGTTCTAGGACAGCCAAGGGATGAGCAGTTCTTC
TRBV10-3,TRBJ1-2,TRBD1,.,CASRDREKGYTF,TGTGCCAGCCGGGACAGGGAGAAAGGCTACACCTTC
TRBV5-4,TRBJ2-1,TRBD2,.,CASSPAGGVYNEQFF,TGTGCCAGCAGCCCAGCGGGAGGGGTTTACAATGAGCAGTTCTTC
TRBV2,TRBJ1-1,TRBD1,.,CASTQTQGVAFF,TGTGCCAGCACGCAGACCCAGGGGGTAGCTTTCTTT
TRBV5-1,TRBJ2-5,.,.,CASSLQQGGETQYF,TGCGCCAGCAGCTTGCAACAGGGCGGCGAGACCCAGTACTTC
TRBV28,TRBJ1-2,.,few,CASSTTTGYNYGYTF,TGTGCCAGCAGCACCACGACAGGATATAACTATGGCTACACCTTC
TRBV20-1,TRBJ2-4,.,once,CSASLGGNIQYF,TGCAGTGCTAGTCTCGGGGGAAACATTCAGTACTTC
TRBV7-2,TRBJ2-7,TRBD2,.,CASSVWVAGGLNYEQYF,TGTGCCAGCAGCGTCTGGGTAGCGGGGGGCCTAAACTACGAGCAGTACTTC
TRBV3-1/TRBV3-2,TRBJ2-2,.,.,CASSQLTTGELFF,TGTGCCAGCAGCCAACTAACCACCGGGGAGCTGTTTTTT
TRBV27,TRBJ2-1,.,.,CASSLPPGGAHNEQFF,TGTGCCAGCAGTTTGCCTCCCGGCGGGGCCCACAATGAGCAGTTCTTC
TRBV5-4,TRBJ2-5,TRBD1,.,CASSSRMGQQETQYF,TGTGCCAGCAGCTCAAGGATGGGACAGCAAGAGACCCAGTACTTC
TRBV6-5,TRBJ2-7,TRBD1,.,CASSSGTGGYEQYF,TGTGCCAGCAGTTCCGGGACAGGGGGTTACGAGCAGTACTTC
TRBV5-1,TRBJ2-5,.,once,CASSWTGILAETQYF,TGCGCCAGCAGCTGGACCGGGATCCTGGCAGAGACCCAGTACTTC
TRBV4-2,TRBJ2-1,TRBD2,.,CASSQEISGSFDEQFF,TGTGCCAGCAGCCAAGAGATTAGCGGGAGTTTCGATGAGCAGTTCTTC
TRBV7-2,TRBJ2-5,TRBD1,.,CASSLDRGLQTQYF,TGTGCCAGCAGCCTCGACAGGGGCTTACAGACCCAGTACTTC
TRBV4-3,TRBJ2-5,TRBD2,.,CASSQDWRGARETQYF,TGCGCCAGCAGCCAAGATTGGCGGGGGGCGAGGGAGACCCAGTACTTC
TRBV24-1,TRBJ2-3,TRBD2,.,CATSDSGLAGGRSTDTQYF,TGTGCCACCAGTGATTCGGGGCTAGCGGGGGGCAGGAGCACAGATACGCAGTATTTT
TRBV6-5,TRBJ2-1,TRBD1,.,CASSSPGTAYNEQFF,TGTGCCAGCAGTAGTCCCGGGACAGCTTACAATGAGCAGTTCTTC
TRBV18,TRBJ2-7,TRBD2,.,CASSGTSDYEQYF,TGTGCCAGCTCCGGGACTAGCGACTACGAGCAGTACTTC
TRBV6-5,TRBJ2-3,.,.,CASSYSPGTSTQYF,TGTGCCAGCAGTTACTCGCCGGGTACCTCTACGCAGTATTTT
TRBV6-5,TRBJ2-3,.,.,CASSPQGRPTDTQYF,TGTGCCAGCAGTCCTCAGGGGCGACCCACAGATACGCAGTATTTT
TRBV29-1,TRBJ1-1,.,.,CSVVAVNTEAFF,TGCAGCGTTGTGGCGGTCAACACTGAAGCTTTCTTT
TRBV6-5,TRBJ2-2,TRBD1,.,CASTQGQGNTGELFF,TGTGCCAGCACCCAGGGACAGGGTAACACCGGGGAGCTGTTTTTT
TRBV4-1,TRBJ1-4,.,.,CASSQDLYPTTNEKLFF,TGCGCCAGCAGCCAAGATCTATACCCGACAACTAATGAAAAACTGTTTTTT
TRBV12-5,TRBJ2-1,TRBD1,.,CASGPGQGSSIYNEQFF,TGTGCTAGTGGACCGGGACAGGGGTCGAGCATCTACAATGAGCAGTTCTTC
TRBV19,TRBJ2-7,.,.,CASSRDFAYEQYF,TGTGCCAGTAGCCGGGACTTCGCCTACGAGCAGTACTTC
TRBV6-5,TRBJ1-2,.,.,CASSYGGRGGYTF,TGTGCCAGCAGTTACGGAGGGAGGGGTGGCTACACCTTC
TRBV19,TRBJ2-7,.,few,CASSISSGVGEQYF,TGTGCCAGTAGTATTTCGTCAGGGGTAGGCGAGCAGTACTTC
TRBV29-1,TRBJ2-7,TRBD1,.,CSVLGGHEQYF,TGCAGCGTTCTAGGGGGCCACGAGCAGTACTTC
TRBV11-2,TRBJ1-1,TRBD1,.,CASSFWTGNTEAFF,TGTGCCAGCAGCTTTTGGACAGGGAATACTGAAGCTTTCTTT
TRBV10-3,TRBJ2-1,TRBD1,.,CAISPGQGDEQFF,TGTGCCATCAGCCCGGGACAGGGTGATGAGCAGTTCTTC
TRBV12-3/TRBV12-4,TRBJ2-5,.,.,CASSPSRETQYF,TGTGCCAGCAGTCCTAGCAGGGAGACCCAGTACTTC
TRBV6-5,TRBJ2-1,.,.,CASRKGQEIYNEQFF,TGTGCCAGCAGGAAAGGACAAGAAATCTACAATGAGCAGTTCTTC
TRBV6-1,TRBJ2-7,.,.,CASSEAAGNPYEQYF,TGTGCCAGCAGTGAAGCGGCGGGAAACCCTTACGAGCAGTACTTC
TRBV28,TRBJ1-1,.,.,CASSSHTEAFF,TGTGCCAGCAGTTCTCACACTGAAGCTTTCTTT
TRBV28,TRBJ2-7,.,.,CASSLGGSSYEQYF,TGTGCCAGCAGTTTAGGGGGGAGCTCCTACGAGCAGTACTTC
TRBV5-6,TRBJ1-5,.,.,CASSLGSVQPQHF,TGTGCCAGCAGCTTGGGTAGTGTACAGCCCCAGCATTTT
TRBV6-5,TRBJ1-5,.,.,CASDIAQGTPQHF,TGTGCCAGCGATATAGCGCAGGGGACGCCCCAGCATTTT
TRBV21-1,TRBJ2-7,.,.,CASEGTGGREQYF,TGTGCCAGCGAGGGGACAGGGGGCCGCGAGCAGTACTTC
TRBV7-8,TRBJ2-7,.,.,CASSVDRIYEQYF,TGTGCCAGCAGCGTTGACAGGATCTACGAGCAGTACTTC
TRBV29-1,TRBJ1-4,.,.,CSVGLGEKLFF,TGCAGCGTTGGTCTCGGGGAAAAACTGTTTTTT
TRBV2,TRBJ2-3,TRBD2,.,CASSGTSGRGDTQYF,TGTGCCAGCAGCGGGACTAGCGGGAGGGGAGATACGCAGTATTTT
TRBV28,TRBJ2-7,TRBD1,.,CASRTGGASYEQYF,TGTGCCAGTCGAACAGGGGGCGCCTCCTACGAGCAGTACTTC
TRBV18,TRBJ2-1,.,.,CASSPPGLALPYNEQFF,TGTGCCAGCTCACCACCGGGTCTAGCCCTGCCCTACAATGAGCAGTTCTTC
TRBV10-3,TRBJ2-7,.,few,CAISAAVLGGYEQYF,TGTGCCATCAGTGCGGCGGTGTTGGGGGGCTACGAGCAGTACTTC
TRBV2,TRBJ2-3,TRBD1,.,CASRDFQGAVTDTQYF,TGTGCCAGCAGGGATTTCCAGGGGGCGGTGACAGATACGCAGTATTTT
TRBV5-8,TRBJ1-1,.,.,CASSLDGRQNTEAFF,TGTGCCAGCAGCTTGGATGGCCGACAGAACACTGAAGCTTTCTTT
TRBV29-1,TRBJ1-5,.,.,CSVQQGRDQPQHF,TGCAGCGTTCAACAGGGTAGGGATCAGCCCCAGCATTTT
TRBV7-2,TRBJ2-7,TRBD2,.,CASSGYGTSGSYEQYF,TGTGCCAGCAGCGGCTACGGGACTAGCGGCTCCTACGAGCAGTACTTC
TRBV5-1,TRBJ2-5,TRBD1,.,CASSLGTGVPSAETQYF,TGCGCCAGCAGCTTGGGGACAGGGGTCCCGTCGGCAGAGACCCAGTACTTC
TRBV19,TRBJ1-6,TRBD1,.,CASSPTGGGSPLHF,TGTGCCAGTAGTCCCACAGGGGGCGGGTCACCCCTCCACTTT